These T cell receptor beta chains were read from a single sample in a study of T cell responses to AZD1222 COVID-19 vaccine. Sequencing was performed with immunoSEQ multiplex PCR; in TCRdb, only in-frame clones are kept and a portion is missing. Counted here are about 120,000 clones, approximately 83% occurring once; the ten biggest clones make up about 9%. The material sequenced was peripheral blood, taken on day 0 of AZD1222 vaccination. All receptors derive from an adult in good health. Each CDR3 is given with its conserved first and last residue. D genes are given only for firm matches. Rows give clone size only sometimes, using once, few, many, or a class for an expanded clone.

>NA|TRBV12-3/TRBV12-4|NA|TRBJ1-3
TGTGCCAGCAGTTCTGGAAACACCATATATTTT
CASSSGNTIYF
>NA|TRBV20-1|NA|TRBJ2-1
TGCAGTGCTCTAACCAACAATGAGCAGTTCTTC
CSALTNNEQFF
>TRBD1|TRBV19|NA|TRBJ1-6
TGTGCCAGTAGTCTAGGACAGGGGGCAAATTCACCCCTCCACTTT
CASSLGQGANSPLHF
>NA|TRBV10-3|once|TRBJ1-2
TGTGCCATCTCTGGAGTCGAGTCGGGCTACACCTTC
CAISGVESGYTF
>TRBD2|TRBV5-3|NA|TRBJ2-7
TGTGCCAGAAGCTTCTTAGCGGGACCCTACGAGCAGTACTTC
CARSFLAGPYEQYF
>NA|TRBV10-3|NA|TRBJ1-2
TGTGCCATCAGTGAAGGCAGGGGAACACCTAGGGGCTACACCTTC
CAISEGRGTPRGYTF
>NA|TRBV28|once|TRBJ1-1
TGTGCCAGCAGTTTATCGCCAGGGTTGGGGACTGAAGCTTTCTTT
CASSLSPGLGTEAFF
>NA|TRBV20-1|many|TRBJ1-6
TGCAGTGCTAGTCAGGGGAACTCACCCCTCCACTTT
CSASQGNSPLHF
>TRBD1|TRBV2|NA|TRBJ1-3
TGTGCCAGCAGTGTCAGGGGGGGGCTCTCTGGAAACACCATATATTTT
CASSVRGGLSGNTIYF
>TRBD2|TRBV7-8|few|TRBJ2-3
TGTGCCAGCAGCTTAGCGGGGTCTAGCGGGTCTCGCACAGATACGCAGTATTTT
CASSLAGSSGSRTDTQYF
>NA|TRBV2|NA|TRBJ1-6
TGTGCCAGCAGTGCGATTCAGTATAATTCACCCCTCCACTTT
CASSAIQYNSPLHF
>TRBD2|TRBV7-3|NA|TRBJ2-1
TGTGCCAGCAGCTTAAGGGCGGGACTAGCGGAGAGCTCCTACAATGAGCAGTTCTTC
CASSLRAGLAESSYNEQFF
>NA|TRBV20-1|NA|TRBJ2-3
TGCAGTGCTAGTATGATAGGAGGAGATACGCAGTATTTT
CSASMIGGDTQYF
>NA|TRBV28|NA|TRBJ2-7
TGTGCCAGTACCAGGGGCCTCTACTCCTACGAGCAGTACTTC
CASTRGLYSYEQYF
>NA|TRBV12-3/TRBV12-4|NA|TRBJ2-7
TGTGCCAGCAGCCGCGGATACTACGAGCAGTACTTC
CASSRGYYEQYF
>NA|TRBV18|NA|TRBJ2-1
TGTGCCAGCTCACCAGGCGGGCGCTCCTACAATGAGCAGTTCTTC
CASSPGGRSYNEQFF
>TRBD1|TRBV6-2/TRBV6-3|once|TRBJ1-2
TGTGCCAGCAGTTACCTCGCAGGGGGTGGCTACACCTTC
CASSYLAGGGYTF
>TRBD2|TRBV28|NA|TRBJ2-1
TGTGCCAGCAGCTTTCCACCCGGGACTAGCGGGGAGGGGGAGCAGTTCTTC
CASSFPPGTSGEGEQFF
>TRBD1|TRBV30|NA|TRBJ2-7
TGTGCCTGGAGTCGAAGGGGGCGGGAGCAGTACTTC
CAWSRRGREQYF
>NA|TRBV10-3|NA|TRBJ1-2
TGTGCCATCAGGGAAAGTAACAGGGTCTATGGCTACACCTTC
CAIRESNRVYGYTF
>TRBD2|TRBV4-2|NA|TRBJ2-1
TGTGCCAGCAGCCAAGATTTGCCCGGGACTAGCATCAGGAATGAGCAGTTCTTC
CASSQDLPGTSIRNEQFF
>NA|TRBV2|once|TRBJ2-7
TGTGCCAGCAGTGACTCAAGAACTCGGGGATCGAGCTCCTACGAGCAGTACTTC
CASSDSRTRGSSSYEQYF
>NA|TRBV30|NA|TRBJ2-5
TGTGCCTGGAGTTTAGGACTCTTCGAGACCCAGTACTTC
CAWSLGLFETQYF
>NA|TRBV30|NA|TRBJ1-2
TGTGCCTGGAGTGGAGGGTTTGGAGGCTACACCTTC
CAWSGGFGGYTF
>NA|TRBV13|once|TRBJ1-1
TGTGCCAGCACCTCAAGGACAGCGGCGAACACTGAAGCTTTCTTT
CASTSRTAANTEAFF
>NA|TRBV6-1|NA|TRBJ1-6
TGTGCCAGCAGTGAATTGGTGGAGATTAATTCACCCCTCCACTTT
CASSELVEINSPLHF
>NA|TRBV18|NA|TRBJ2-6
TGTGCCAGCTCACTCGGGACGCCCGGAGGCTCTGGGGCCAACGTCCTGACTTTC
CASSLGTPGGSGANVLTF
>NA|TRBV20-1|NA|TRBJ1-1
TGCGGTGCCAGGCCGAGGGCGGCTTTCTTT
CGARPRAAFF
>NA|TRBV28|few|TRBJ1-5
TGTGCCAGCAGTTTGGGAGGGGCGGCTCAGCCCCAGCATTTT
CASSLGGAAQPQHF
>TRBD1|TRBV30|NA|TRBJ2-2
TGTGCCTGGAGACACGGACAGGGGGCCGGGGAGCTGTTTTTT
CAWRHGQGAGELFF
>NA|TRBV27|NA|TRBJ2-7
TGTGCCAGCAGTTCCGGCGTCTCCTACGAGCAGTACTTC
CASSSGVSYEQYF
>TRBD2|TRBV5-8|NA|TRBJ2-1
TGTGCCAGCACCCATGGGAGGGTTCGGGGAAATGAGCAGTTCTTC
CASTHGRVRGNEQFF
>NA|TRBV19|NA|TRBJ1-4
TGTGCCAGTAGTATCATATCGGCTAATGAAAAACTGTTTTTT
CASSIISANEKLFF
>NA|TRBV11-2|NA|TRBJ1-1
TGTGCCAGCAGCTCGATAAGAGGAACGAACACTGAAGCTTTCTTT
CASSSIRGTNTEAFF
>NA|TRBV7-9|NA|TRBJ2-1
TGTGCCAGCAGCTTTGCGGTCCGCGTAGGTGAGCAGTTCTTC
CASSFAVRVGEQFF
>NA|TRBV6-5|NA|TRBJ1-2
TGTGCCAGCAGACCAGAGGACTATGGCTACACCTTC
CASRPEDYGYTF
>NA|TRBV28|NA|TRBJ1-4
TGTGCCAGCAGGGAGAATGAAAAACTGTTTTTT
CASRENEKLFF
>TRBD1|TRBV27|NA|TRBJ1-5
TGTGCCAGCAGTTTCGGACAGGGGGGTAATCAGCCCCAGCATTTT
CASSFGQGGNQPQHF
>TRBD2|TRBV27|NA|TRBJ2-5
TGTGCCAGCAGTCCCCGGACTAGCGGGGGCTTAGAGACCCAGTACTTC
CASSPRTSGGLETQYF
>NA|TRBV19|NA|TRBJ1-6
TGTGCCAGTAGTACCGGGACGGCTAATAATTCACCCCTCCACTTT
CASSTGTANNSPLHF
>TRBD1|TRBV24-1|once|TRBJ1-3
TGTGCCACCAGTGATTACCGGGACAGGTTATATTTT
CATSDYRDRLYF
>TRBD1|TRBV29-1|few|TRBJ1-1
TGCAGCGGTTGGACAGGGGTTTTTTTGTGGGAAGCTTTCTTT
CSGWTGVFLWEAFF
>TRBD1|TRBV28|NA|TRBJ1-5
TGTGCCAGCAGTTCCCCGGGACAGGGGTATCAGCCCCAGCATTTT
CASSSPGQGYQPQHF
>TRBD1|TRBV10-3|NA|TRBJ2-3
TGTGCCATCACCGGGACAGTCACAGATACGCAGTATTTT
CAITGTVTDTQYF
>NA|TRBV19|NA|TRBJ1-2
TGTGCCAGTAGTATCCCCGGGACGGATTTGCTCTATGGCTACACCTTC
CASSIPGTDLLYGYTF
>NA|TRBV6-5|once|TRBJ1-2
TGTGCCAGCAGCCCCATTCGGGGGTTGGGTGGCTACACCTTC
CASSPIRGLGGYTF
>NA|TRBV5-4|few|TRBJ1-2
TGTGCCAGCAACACCGACGGTTCCTATGGCTACACCTTC
CASNTDGSYGYTF
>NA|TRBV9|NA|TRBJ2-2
TGTGCCAGCAGCGTTACAGGGAACACCGGGGAGCTGTTTTTT
CASSVTGNTGELFF
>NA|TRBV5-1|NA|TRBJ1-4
TGCGCCAGCAGCTTGGTCGGGGCAACTAATGAAAAACTGTTTTTT
CASSLVGATNEKLFF